This T cell receptor (beta chain) was sequenced in a study of vaccination effects on CD4 cells after COVID-19. A note on this clone: Its matching antigen is unknown. One end of the junction varies from germline; a read error may be responsible.

Study-wide results and limits: There was marked clonal contraction among infection- and vaccine-induced clones late after vaccination.

The CDR3 length is 16 residues. Germline V gene data show CDR1 as SSHAT and CDR2 as FNYEAQ (reference sequence). Repertoires were generated with immunoSEQ multiplex PCR, while TCRdb's copy carries only in-frame clones and drops some. There are about 57,000 clones in the sample; 78% occur only once, and about 4.6% lies in the top ten. Upon completion of under eleven days in culture, CD4+ T cells were isolated. Participants were vaccinated with two doses of either the BNT162b2 or mRNA-1273 vaccine. Days 3 and 7 saw half the medium replaced with IL-2 medium. The genes are TRBV7-7 and TRBJ2-5, with 9 bases lining up with TRBD2. This clonotype originated in a human donor who received a COVID-19 vaccine. The sample in question was CD4+ T cells from PBMCs cultured without peptide, obtained after COVID-19 vaccination. The CDR3 DNA follows: TGTGCTAGCAGCCCCGGACTAGCGAGCTACCAAGAGACCCAGTACTTC. It is translated as CASSPGLASYQETQYF.